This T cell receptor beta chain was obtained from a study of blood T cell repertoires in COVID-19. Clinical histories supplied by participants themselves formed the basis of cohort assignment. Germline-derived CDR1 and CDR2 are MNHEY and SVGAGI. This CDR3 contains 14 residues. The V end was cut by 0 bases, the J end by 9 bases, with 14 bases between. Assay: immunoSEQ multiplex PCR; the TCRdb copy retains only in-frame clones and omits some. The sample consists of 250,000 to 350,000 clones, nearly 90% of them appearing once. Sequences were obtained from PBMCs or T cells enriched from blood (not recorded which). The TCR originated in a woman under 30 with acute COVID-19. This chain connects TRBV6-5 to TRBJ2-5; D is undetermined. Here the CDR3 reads CASSYSMRPRPQYF. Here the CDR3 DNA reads TGTGCCAGCAGTTACTCGATGCGCCCTAGACCCCAGTACTTC.